What follows is one T cell receptor beta chain and its context. The antigen remains unidentified. From germline, CDR1 is ENHRY and CDR2 SYGVKD. V shed 10 bases and J shed 7 bases, with 13 bases lying between them. The CDR3 spans 11 residues. The data derive from a study of Graves' ophthalmopathy and Graves' hyperthyroidism. Hyperthyroidism patients had new diagnoses, durations under 2 months, and ages of 18 to 65. Clinical symptoms, serum thyroxine, TRAb, thyroid ultrasound and orbital computed tomography determined diagnosis. Transcripts of RNA were the source for amplifying TCR beta CDR3 regions. Following a first-round RT-PCR that used HTBI primers, a second-round multiplex PCR was carried out. A single record per CDR3 protein comes from TCRdb applying MiXCR to the multiplex PCR reads. Of roughly 1.1 million distinct CDR3 sequences listed, about two fifths are singletons. Study-level results: Most thyroid clonotypes with frequency above 0.001 were detected in blood too.

The rearrangement uses TRBV10-3 and TRBJ1-2; no clear D gene. The sequencing sample was made of peripheral blood or thyroid tissue (not recorded which). The sequence came from an adult man with Graves' hyperthyroidism. The CDR3 loop reads CATARGGGYTF. The CDR3 DNA is TGTGCCACCGCTCGGGGAGGTGGCTACACCTTC.